The source of this T cell receptor (beta chain) is a study of T cell responses to AZD1222 COVID-19 vaccine. Study-wide background: Second-dose recipients at about 4 or about 12 weeks were treated as one pooled group.

Whole-study findings and limits: Dominant CD4 TCR responses targeted spike regions 160-218 and 743-854. Most donors were white British and more were female, and clonal diversity was possibly underestimated. Breadth and depth of Spike-specific TCRs rose after two AZD1222 doses.

CDR3 length equals 16 residues. CDR1 MNHEY and CDR2 SMNVEV come from the germline V gene (reference sequence). The V gene end was trimmed by 7 bases and the J gene end by 3 bases; junction bases not matched to a gene: 7. The assay was immunoSEQ multiplex PCR, and TCRdb's table has in-frame clones only and misses some. The data hold 150,000 or so clones, with about nine tenths observed a single time. Concerning this clone itself: Antigen: not known.

The sequencing here drew on peripheral blood, taken on day 0 of AZD1222 vaccination. This clonotype originated in an adult in good health. The chain carries TRBV27 and TRBJ2-3, with TRBD2 matching over 13 bases. The CDR3 coding sequence is TGTGCCAGCAAGTTGGGACTAGCGGGGAATACAGATACGCAGTATTTT. It specifies CASKLGLAGNTDTQYF.